A single sample gave rise to the 15 T cell receptor beta chains below, sequenced in a study of cytomegalovirus exposure and HLA in healthy donors. It was with 60 Vbeta and 13 Jbeta primers that the PCR ran. Some clones are missing from TCRdb's copy, which holds only in-frame ones; the method was immunoSEQ multiplex PCR. The sample includes 150,000 to 200,000 clones, about 70% of them seen just once. Material for sequencing was PBMCs. These receptors came from a woman aged 30 to 39 in good health and CMV-seronegative.

CDR3 amino acids: CASRSIRFTGELFF. The CDR3 coding sequence is TGTGCCAGCCGGTCAATCCGATTCACCGGGGAGCTGTTTTTT. The rearrangement uses TRBV7-6 and TRBJ2-2; D unclear. The CDR3 is 14 residues long. The V gene lost 8 bases and the J gene lost 4 bases, with 14 bases spanning the gap. Germline V gene data show CDR1 as SGHVS and CDR2 as FNYEAQ.

The V gene is TRBV18, the J gene TRBJ1-4, with unresolved D. Trimming took 2 bases from V and 4 from J, leaving 8 bases between them. There are 14 residues in the CDR3. Germline CDR1 KGHSH, CDR2 LQKENI. CDR3 protein: CASSPGRGNEKLFF. Here the CDR3 DNA reads TGTGCCAGCTCACCAGGGCGGGGTAATGAAAAACTGTTTTTT.

The rearrangement joins TRBV15 to TRBJ1-5, with a weak D call TRBD1 (5 bases). Germline CDR1 and CDR2: LNHNV and YYDKDF (reference sequence). This CDR3 is 14 amino acids long. The V gene lost 5 bases and the J gene lost 5 bases, with 13 bases spanning the gap. CDR3 residues: CATSAWGEDQPQHF. The DNA of the CDR3 is TGTGCCACCAGCGCCTGGGGGGAAGATCAGCCCCAGCATTTT.

The chain carries TRBV9 and TRBJ2-3; 10 nucleotides align to TRBD2. This CDR3 region has 17 residues. The V segment lost 4 bases and the J segment 7 bases; nucleotides outside the gene matches: 15. The germline gives CDR1 SGDLS, CDR2 YYNGEE. The CDR3 loop reads CASSPRASGGLLHTQYF. CDR3 nucleotides: TGTGCCAGCAGCCCCCGGGCTAGCGGGGGTCTTCTACATACGCAGTATTTT.

V is TRBV12-2 and J is TRBJ1-6; the tabulated D call, TRBD1, remains unverified against the DNA. TRBV12-2 is a known pseudogene. This CDR3 has 22 amino acids. Here the CDR3 DNA reads TGTGCAAGTCGCACCCTGGGACAGGGAAAGGTTGTTAGGCCTCACGGTAGTTCACCCCTCCACTTT. Protein product: CASRTLGQGKVVRPHGSSPLHF.

This chain links TRBV7-9 with TRBJ1-2; no reliable D call. Germline CDR1 reads SEHNR; CDR2 reads FQNEAQ (reference sequence). V was trimmed by 5 bases and J by 12 bases, leaving 16 bases between them. This CDR3 has 12 amino acids. The CDR3: CASSPPDAFDTF. CDR3 sequence (DNA): TGTGCCAGCAGCCCCCCAGATGCTTTCGACACCTTC.

The chain is built from TRBV15 and TRBJ2-1; 7 bases line up with TRBD2. The germline V gene has CDR1 LNHNV and CDR2 YYDKDF (reference sequence). V gave up 5 bases and J gave up 8 bases; unmatched junction bases: 6. This CDR3 comprises 13 residues. In nucleotides, the CDR3 is TGTGCCACCAGCTCGGGACTAACCCATGAGCAGTTCTTC. This sequence encodes CATSSGLTHEQFF.

In this sample, this clone turned up a few times. The CDR3 protein is CATSRGSGYQPQHF. The CDR3 DNA follows: TGTGCCACCAGCAGAGGGTCGGGGTACCAGCCCCAGCATTTT. This sequence joins TRBV15 and TRBJ1-5, with D uncertain. Trimming removed 1 base at V and 7 bases at J, with 11 bases between. The CDR3 loop spans 14 amino acids. Per the germline V gene, CDR1 is LNHNV and CDR2 is YYDKDF (reference sequence).

The chain employs TRBV19 and TRBJ1-4, with 7 bases aligning to TRBD1. J was trimmed by 4 bases and V by 5 bases; bases with no gene match: 10. CDR1 and CDR2 (germline): LNHDA, SQIVND (reference sequence). This CDR3 has 16 residues. The CDR3 protein is CASSPNRGSGNEKLFF. In DNA form, the CDR3 reads TGTGCCAGTAGTCCTAACAGGGGATCGGGTAATGAAAAACTGTTTTTT.

The chain has TRBV10-2 and TRBJ1-1, with a weak D call TRBD1 (5 bases). The CDR3 totals 16 residues. Germline assignment: CDR1 WSHSY and CDR2 SAAADI. V was cut by 2 bases and J by 3 bases, with 16 bases left in between. CDR3 sequence (DNA): TGCGCCAGCAGTGAGCCAGTCAGGGTTGCGGACACTGAAGCTTTCTTT. Translating gives CASSEPVRVADTEAFF.

The J gene is TRBJ1-6, the V gene TRBV5-4; 7 bases align to TRBD1. This CDR3 region has 18 residues. The V gene's germline CDR1 is SGHNT and CDR2 YYREEE (reference sequence). V lost 2 bases and J lost 7; bases outside the gene matches: 15. CDR3 DNA: TGTGCCAGCAGCTTCCACCCGCTTATCAGGGGGAGGAATTCACCCCTCCACTTT. Its protein is CASSFHPLIRGRNSPLHF.

This chain joins TRBV19 and TRBJ2-5; D call uncertain. The J call may be faulty, since TRBJ2-7 better matches the DNA end. The CDR3 runs 13 residues. Germline lookup yields CDR1 LNHDA and CDR2 SQIVND (reference sequence). DNA of the CDR3: TGTGCCAGTAGTCCTGAGTATCTCTACGAGCAGTACTTC. This gives the protein CASSPEYLYEQYF.

V and J are TRBV9 and TRBJ1-2, with TRBD1 matching 7 bases. The J segment lost 2 bases and the V segment lost 4 bases, leaving 11 bases of the junction unmatched. CDR1 is SGDLS and CDR2 is YYNGEE in the germline V gene. This CDR3 spans 16 amino acids. The CDR3 DNA is TGTGCCAGCAGCCCCGGACAGGACCCTTCGAACTATGGCTACACCTTC. This codes for CASSPGQDPSNYGYTF.

The chain carries TRBV7-8 and TRBJ1-6, with TRBD1 matching 8 bases. This CDR3 has 17 amino acids. With 4 bases clipped from V and 1 base from J, the junction kept 6 bases outside the gene matches. CDR1 is SGHVS and CDR2 is FQNEAQ in the germline V gene. As DNA, the CDR3 is TGTGCCAGCAGCTCTCAGGACAGGGAGTCCTATAATTCACCCCTCCACTTT. It is translated as CASSSQDRESYNSPLHF. The full variable domain, completed using reference TRBV7-8 and TRBJ1-6, is GAGVSQSPRYKVAKRGQDVALRCDPISGHVSLFWYQQALGQGPEFLTYFQNEAQLDKSGLPSDRFFAERPEGSVSTLKIQRTQQEDSAVYLCASSSQDRESYNSPLHFGNGTRLTVT.

This chain joins TRBV20-1 and TRBJ2-7, with TRBD1 as a possible D gene (5 bases). Germline CDR1 is DFQATT and CDR2 is SNEGSKA (reference sequence). The CDR3 is 11 amino acids. V shed 2 bases and J shed 6 bases, with 8 bases lying between them. CDR3 sequence: CSARIGAEQYF. CDR3 in DNA: TGCAGTGCTAGAATAGGGGCCGAGCAGTACTTC.